The 7 T cell receptor beta chains in this list originate from one sample, sequenced in a study of blood T cell repertoires in COVID-19 (dated by TCRdb to 2019 to 2021). The library relied on the immunoSEQ multiplex PCR assay. TCRdb took this table from immuneACCESS and kept in-frame rearrangements with V and J called. Such tables lack part of the clones; where checked against another copy, unresolved V genes explain under half of the gap, and the rest is unexplained. Here the sample has over 150,000 clones; 85% to 90% occur a single time. The ten most abundant clones make up 2% to 2.5% of the sample. Input material: peripheral blood. All receptors come from a man aged 50 to 59 who had recovered from COVID-19.

This clone was seen just once. The chain joins TRBV4-3 to TRBJ2-1; a possible D gene is TRBD2 (6 bases). V was clipped by 0 bases and J by 15 bases, with 21 bases between them. Germline V CDR1 and CDR2: LGHNA, YSLEER. This CDR3 region has 15 residues. The CDR3 sequence: CASSQDTRGIPPRFF. The CDR3 coding sequence is TGCGCCAGCAGCCAAGATACTCGCGGGATCCCGCCCCGGTTCTTC.

This chain joins TRBV6-6 and TRBJ1-5; weak D call: TRBD1 (5 bases). Trimming pared 5 bases from V and 1 base from J, leaving 9 bases between. Germline V gene sequence: CDR1 MNHNY, CDR2 SVGAGI (reference sequence). This CDR3 has 14 residues. The CDR3 coding sequence is TGTGCCAGCAGTCCTAGGGGAAGCAATCAGCCCCAGCATTTT. This codes for CASSPRGSNQPQHF.

This clone occurred once. The chain has TRBV11-2 and TRBJ2-7; the D gene is possibly TRBD1 (5 bases). Germline V gene sequence: CDR1 SGHAT, CDR2 FQNNGV. Trimming took off 5 bases at V and 6 bases at J, with 11 bases between the two ends. The CDR3 runs 12 residues. The CDR3 DNA sequence: TGTGCCAGCAGCGGTGCAGGGTTCGAGCAGTACTTC. This sequence encodes CASSGAGFEQYF.

The rearrangement uses TRBV7-2 and TRBJ2-1; 9 bases align to TRBD2. This CDR3 comprises 14 residues. With V trimmed by 5 bases and J by 6 bases, 5 bases remained unmatched. Germline lookup yields CDR1 SGHTA and CDR2 FQGNSA. The CDR3 bases are TGTGCCAGCAGCCGTGGACTAGCGACCAATGAGCAGTTCTTC. It is translated as CASSRGLATNEQFF.

V gene TRBV28 combines with J gene TRBJ2-7, with TRBD1 as a possible D gene (5 bases). CDR1 and CDR2 (germline): MDHEN, SYDVKM. V lost 4 bases and J 3 bases, leaving 19 bases between the germline ends. The CDR3 is made up of 16 amino acids. The CDR3 sequence is CASSSPQGTSLYEQYF. In DNA, the CDR3 is TGTGCCAGCAGTTCCCCCCAGGGAACAAGTCTCTACGAGCAGTACTTC.

The V gene is TRBV6-5, the J gene TRBJ2-1, with D perhaps TRBD2 (5 bases). Germline-derived CDR1 and CDR2 are MNHEY and SVGAGI. The V and J ends lost 2 bases and 7 bases respectively, with 9 bases between them. The CDR3 sequence is 13 residues long. CDR3 sequence (DNA): TGTGCCAGCAGTTACACGACGGGGAATGAGCAGTTCTTC. This codes for CASSYTTGNEQFF.

This clone was found once. This sequence joins TRBV19 and TRBJ1-2; the D gene is possibly TRBD1 (5 bases). This CDR3 is built from 13 residues. CDR1 and CDR2 from the germline V gene are LNHDA and SQIVND (reference sequence). Trimming took off 5 bases at V and 8 bases at J, with 15 bases between the two ends. DNA for the CDR3: TGTGCCAGTAGTCCTTCAAGAACAGGAGGCTACACCTTC. This gives the protein CASSPSRTGGYTF.